This T cell receptor beta chain was retrieved from a study of blood T cell repertoires in COVID-19. Study details: COVID-19 samples, acute and convalescent, were from the United States, Italy and Spain. Nucleic acid was either cDNA or gDNA, and it came from T cells, B-cell-depleted T cells, or PBMCs.

In the authors' workflow: Amplification of reference gene primers was used by the study to estimate nucleated cell counts. The method was immunoSEQ multiplex PCR; TCRdb's version includes in-frame clones alone and lacks a portion of them. The V and J calls and clone size are taken from that table; D and trimming were inferred from the DNA. The sample consists of 250,000 to 350,000 clones, around nine tenths of them appearing once. CDR1 is KGHSH, CDR2 LQKENI, per germline. The CDR3 contains 15 residues. Trimming took off 6 bases at V and 4 bases at J, with 16 bases between the two ends. The origin of this receptor is a middle-aged woman who had recovered from COVID-19. The V call is TRBV18, the J call TRBJ1-3; no clear D gene. The source material was peripheral blood. The CDR3 DNA is TGTGCCAGCTCCCGGACTCCTACGGGAGGAAACACCATATATTTT. This translates into CASSRTPTGGNTIYF.